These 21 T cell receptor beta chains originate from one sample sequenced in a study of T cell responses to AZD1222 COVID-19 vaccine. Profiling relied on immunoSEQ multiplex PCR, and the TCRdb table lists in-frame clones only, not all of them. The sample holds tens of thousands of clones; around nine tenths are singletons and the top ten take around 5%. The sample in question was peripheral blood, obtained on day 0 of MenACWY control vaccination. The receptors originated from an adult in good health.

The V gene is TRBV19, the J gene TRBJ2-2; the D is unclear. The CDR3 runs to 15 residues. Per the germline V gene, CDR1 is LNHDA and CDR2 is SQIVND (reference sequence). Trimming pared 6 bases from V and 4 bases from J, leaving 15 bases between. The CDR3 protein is CASSPDIAPTGELFF. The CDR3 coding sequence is TGTGCCAGTAGCCCAGACATCGCGCCCACCGGGGAGCTGTTTTTT.

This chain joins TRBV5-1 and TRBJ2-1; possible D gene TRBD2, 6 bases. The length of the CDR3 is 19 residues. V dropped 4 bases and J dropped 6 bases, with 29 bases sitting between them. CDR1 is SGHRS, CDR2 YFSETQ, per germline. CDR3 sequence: CASSLGGELWRGSTNEQFF. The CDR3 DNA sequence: TGCGCCAGCAGCCTGGGGGGAGAACTGTGGAGAGGGTCTACCAATGAGCAGTTCTTC.

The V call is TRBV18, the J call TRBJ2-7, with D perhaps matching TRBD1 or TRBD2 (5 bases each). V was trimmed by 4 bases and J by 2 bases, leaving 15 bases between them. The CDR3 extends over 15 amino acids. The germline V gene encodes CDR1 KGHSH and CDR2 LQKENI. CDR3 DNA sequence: TGTGCCAGCTCACGGGACGGGAAAAGGACCTACGAGCAGTACTTC. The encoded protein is CASSRDGKRTYEQYF.

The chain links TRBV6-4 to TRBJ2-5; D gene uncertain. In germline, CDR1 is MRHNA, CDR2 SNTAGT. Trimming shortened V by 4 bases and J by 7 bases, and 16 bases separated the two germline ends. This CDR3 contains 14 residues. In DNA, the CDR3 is TGTGCCAGCAGTGCCGACGGCGGTACCGGGACCCAGTACTTC. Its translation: CASSADGGTGTQYF.

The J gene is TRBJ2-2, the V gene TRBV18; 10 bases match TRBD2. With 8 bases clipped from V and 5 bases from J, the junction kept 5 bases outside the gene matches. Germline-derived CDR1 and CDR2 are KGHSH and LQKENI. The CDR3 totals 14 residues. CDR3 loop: CASLTSGFTGELFF. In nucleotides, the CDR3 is TGTGCCAGCCTGACTAGCGGGTTTACCGGGGAGCTGTTTTTT.

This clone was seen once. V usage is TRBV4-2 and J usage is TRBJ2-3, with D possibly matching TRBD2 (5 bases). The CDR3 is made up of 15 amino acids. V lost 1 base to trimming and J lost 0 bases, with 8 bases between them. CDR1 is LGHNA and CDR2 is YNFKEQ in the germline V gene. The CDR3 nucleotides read TGTGCCAGCAGCCAAGTAGGCGGGAGCACAGATACGCAGTATTTT. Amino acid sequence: CASSQVGGSTDTQYF.

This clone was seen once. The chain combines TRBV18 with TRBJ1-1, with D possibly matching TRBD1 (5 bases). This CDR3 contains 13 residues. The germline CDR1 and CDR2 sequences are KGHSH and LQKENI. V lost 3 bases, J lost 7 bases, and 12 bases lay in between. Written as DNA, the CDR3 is TGTGCCAGCTCACCCCGGGACGGAGATGAAGCTTTCTTT. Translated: CASSPRDGDEAFF.

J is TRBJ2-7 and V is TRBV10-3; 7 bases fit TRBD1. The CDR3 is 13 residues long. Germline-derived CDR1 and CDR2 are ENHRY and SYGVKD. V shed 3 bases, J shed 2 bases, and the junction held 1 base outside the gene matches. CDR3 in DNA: TGTGCCATCAGTGACGGGACAGCCTACGAGCAGTACTTC. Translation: CAISDGTAYEQYF.

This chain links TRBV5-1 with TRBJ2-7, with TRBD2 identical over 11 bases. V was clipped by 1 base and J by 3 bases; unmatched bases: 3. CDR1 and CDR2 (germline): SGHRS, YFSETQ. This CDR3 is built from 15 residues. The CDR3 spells CASSLNLAGGYEQYF. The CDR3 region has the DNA TGCGCCAGCAGCTTGAATCTAGCGGGAGGCTACGAGCAGTACTTC.

CDR3 coding DNA: TGTGCCAGCAGTGAAAGGAATTTAGCCAAAAACATTCAGTACTTC. This sequence encodes CASSERNLAKNIQYF. The chain employs TRBV6-1 and TRBJ2-4; no definite D call. Per the germline V gene, CDR1 is MNHNS and CDR2 is SASEGT. Trimming left V 2 bases short and J 0 bases short, with 8 bases between. There are 15 residues in the CDR3.

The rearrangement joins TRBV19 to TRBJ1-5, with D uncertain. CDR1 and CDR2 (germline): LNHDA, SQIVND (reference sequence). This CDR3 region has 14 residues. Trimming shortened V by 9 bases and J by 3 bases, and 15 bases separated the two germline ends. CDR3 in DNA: TGTGCCAGACCGGGGAAGAATCTCAATCAGCCCCAGCATTTT. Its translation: CARPGKNLNQPQHF.

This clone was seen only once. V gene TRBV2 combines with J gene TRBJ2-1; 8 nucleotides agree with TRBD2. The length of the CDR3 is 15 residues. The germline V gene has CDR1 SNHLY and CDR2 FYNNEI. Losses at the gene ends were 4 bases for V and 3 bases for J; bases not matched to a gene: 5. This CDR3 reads CASSVRRGVYNEQFF. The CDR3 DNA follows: TGTGCCAGCAGTGTCCGGCGGGGGGTCTACAATGAGCAGTTCTTC.

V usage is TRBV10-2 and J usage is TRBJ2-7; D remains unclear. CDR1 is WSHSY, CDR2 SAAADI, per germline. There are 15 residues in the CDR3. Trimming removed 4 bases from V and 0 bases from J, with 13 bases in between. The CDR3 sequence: CASSARAASSYEQYF. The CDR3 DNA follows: TGCGCCAGCAGTGCCCGGGCTGCGAGCTCCTACGAGCAGTACTTC.

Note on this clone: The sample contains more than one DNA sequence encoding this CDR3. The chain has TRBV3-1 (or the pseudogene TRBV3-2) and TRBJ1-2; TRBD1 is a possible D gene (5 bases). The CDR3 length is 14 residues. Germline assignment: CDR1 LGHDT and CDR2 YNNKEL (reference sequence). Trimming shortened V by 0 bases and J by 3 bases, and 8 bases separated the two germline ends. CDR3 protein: CASSQEGRDYGYTF. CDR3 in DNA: TGTGCCAGCAGCCAAGAGGGCAGGGACTATGGCTACACCTTC.

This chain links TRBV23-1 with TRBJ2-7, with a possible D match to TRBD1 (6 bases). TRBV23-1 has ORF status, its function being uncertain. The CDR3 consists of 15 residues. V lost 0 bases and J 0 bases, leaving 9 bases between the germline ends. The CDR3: CASSQSGTSSYEQYF. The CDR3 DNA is TGCGCCAGCAGTCAATCGGGGACAAGCTCCTACGAGCAGTACTTC.

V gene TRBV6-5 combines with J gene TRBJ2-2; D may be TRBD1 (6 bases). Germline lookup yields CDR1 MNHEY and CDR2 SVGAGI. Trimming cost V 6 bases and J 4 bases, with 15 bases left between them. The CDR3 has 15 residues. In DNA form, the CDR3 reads TGTGCCAGCAGCCTAGGACAGATTAGCACCGGGGAGCTGTTTTTT. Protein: CASSLGQISTGELFF.

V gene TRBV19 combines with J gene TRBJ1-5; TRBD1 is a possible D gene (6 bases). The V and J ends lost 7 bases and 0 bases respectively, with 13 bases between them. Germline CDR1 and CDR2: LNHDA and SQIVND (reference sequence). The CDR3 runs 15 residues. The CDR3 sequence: CASTLGGGSNQPQHF. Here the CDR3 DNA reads TGTGCCAGTACCCTAGGAGGGGGTAGCAATCAGCCCCAGCATTTT.

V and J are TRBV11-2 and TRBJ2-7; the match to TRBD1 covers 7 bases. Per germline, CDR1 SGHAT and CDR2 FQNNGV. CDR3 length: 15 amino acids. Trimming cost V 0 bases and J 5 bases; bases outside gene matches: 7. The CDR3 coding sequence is TGTGCCAGCAGCTTAGATTGGACAGGTGGCAACGAGCAGTACTTC. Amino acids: CASSLDWTGGNEQYF.

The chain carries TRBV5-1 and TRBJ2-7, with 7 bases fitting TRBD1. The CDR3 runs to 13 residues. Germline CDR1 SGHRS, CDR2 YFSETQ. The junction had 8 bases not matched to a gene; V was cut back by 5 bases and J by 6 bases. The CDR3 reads CASSPGQVGEQYF. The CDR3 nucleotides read TGCGCCAGCAGTCCCGGACAGGTCGGCGAGCAGTACTTC.

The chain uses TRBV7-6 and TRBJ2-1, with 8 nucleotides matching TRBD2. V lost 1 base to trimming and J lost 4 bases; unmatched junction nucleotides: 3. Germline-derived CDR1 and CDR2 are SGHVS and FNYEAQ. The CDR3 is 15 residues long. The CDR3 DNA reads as TGTGCCAGCAGCTTAGTTGCGGGAGGTTACAATGAGCAGTTCTTC. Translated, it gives CASSLVAGGYNEQFF.

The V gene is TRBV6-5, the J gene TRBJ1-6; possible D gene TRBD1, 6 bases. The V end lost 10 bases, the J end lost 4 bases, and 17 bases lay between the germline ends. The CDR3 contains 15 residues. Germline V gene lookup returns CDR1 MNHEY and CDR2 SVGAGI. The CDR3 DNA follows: TGTGCCACCAAACTAACTGGACAGTATAATTCACCCCTCCACTTT. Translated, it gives CATKLTGQYNSPLHF.